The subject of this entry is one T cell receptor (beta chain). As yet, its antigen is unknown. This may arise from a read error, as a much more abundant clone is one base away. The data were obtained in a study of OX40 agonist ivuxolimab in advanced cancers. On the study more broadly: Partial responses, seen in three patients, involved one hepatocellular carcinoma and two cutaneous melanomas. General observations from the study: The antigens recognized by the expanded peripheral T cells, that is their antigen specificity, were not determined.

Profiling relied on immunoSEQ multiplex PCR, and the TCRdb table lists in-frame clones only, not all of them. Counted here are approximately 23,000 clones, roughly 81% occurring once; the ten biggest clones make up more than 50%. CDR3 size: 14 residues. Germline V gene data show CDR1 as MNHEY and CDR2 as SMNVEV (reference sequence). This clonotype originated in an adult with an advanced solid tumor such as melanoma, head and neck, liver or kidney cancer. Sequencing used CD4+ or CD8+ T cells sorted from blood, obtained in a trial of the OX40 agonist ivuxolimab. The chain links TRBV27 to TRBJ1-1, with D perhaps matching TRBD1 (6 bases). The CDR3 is CASSATGYQSETFF. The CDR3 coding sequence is TGTGCCAGCAGCGCCACAGGGTATCAGTCTGAAACTTTCTTT.